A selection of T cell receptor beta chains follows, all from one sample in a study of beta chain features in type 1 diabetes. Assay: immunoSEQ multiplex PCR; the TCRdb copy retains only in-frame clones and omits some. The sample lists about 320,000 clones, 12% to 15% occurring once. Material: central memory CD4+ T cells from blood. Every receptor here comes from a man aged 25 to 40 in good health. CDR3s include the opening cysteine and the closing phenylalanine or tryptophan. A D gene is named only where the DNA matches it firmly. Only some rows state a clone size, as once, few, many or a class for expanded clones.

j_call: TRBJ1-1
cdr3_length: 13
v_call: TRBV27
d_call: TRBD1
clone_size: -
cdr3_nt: TGTGCCAGCAGTCCCAGGACAGGGACTGAAGCTTTCTTT
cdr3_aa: CASSPRTGTEAFF

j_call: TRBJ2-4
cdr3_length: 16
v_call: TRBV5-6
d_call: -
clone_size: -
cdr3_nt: TGTGCCAGCAGCCACAAAGGGGCGGAGGACAAAAACATTCAGTACTTC
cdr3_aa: CASSHKGAEDKNIQYF

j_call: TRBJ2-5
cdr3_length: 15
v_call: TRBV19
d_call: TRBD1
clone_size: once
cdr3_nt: TGTGCCAGTAGTGCGCCGACAGGGGTTTGGGAGACCCAGTACTTC
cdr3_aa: CASSAPTGVWETQYF

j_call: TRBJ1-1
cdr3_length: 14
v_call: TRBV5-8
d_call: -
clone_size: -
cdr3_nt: TGTGCCAGCAGCGGTCGAGACAGAGACACTGAAGCTTTCTTT
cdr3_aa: CASSGRDRDTEAFF

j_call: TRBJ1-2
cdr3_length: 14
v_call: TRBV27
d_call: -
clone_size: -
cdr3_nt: TGTGCCAGCAGTTTATATGGGGGCGCGCATGGCTACACCTTC
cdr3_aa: CASSLYGGAHGYTF

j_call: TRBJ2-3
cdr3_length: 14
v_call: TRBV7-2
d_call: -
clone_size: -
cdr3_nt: TGTGCCAGCAGCGTCCGGGGGCCGACAGATACGCAGTATTTT
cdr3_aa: CASSVRGPTDTQYF

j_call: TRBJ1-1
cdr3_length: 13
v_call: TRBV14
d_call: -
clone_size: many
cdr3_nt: TGTGCCAGCAGCCAAAAGGGAAACACTGAAGCTTTCTTT
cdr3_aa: CASSQKGNTEAFF

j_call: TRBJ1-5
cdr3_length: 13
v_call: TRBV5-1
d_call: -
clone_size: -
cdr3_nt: TGCGCCAGCAGCTTGGACCCTTTATCGCCCCAGCATTTT
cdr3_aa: CASSLDPLSPQHF

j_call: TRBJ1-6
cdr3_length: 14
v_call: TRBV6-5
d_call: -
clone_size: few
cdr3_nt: TGTGCCAGCAGGCCCGAGATCGGGAACTCACCCCTCCACTTT
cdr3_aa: CASRPEIGNSPLHF

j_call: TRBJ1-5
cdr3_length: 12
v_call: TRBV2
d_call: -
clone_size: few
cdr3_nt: TGTGCCAGCAGTGGCACAGATCAGCCCCAGCATTTT
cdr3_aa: CASSGTDQPQHF

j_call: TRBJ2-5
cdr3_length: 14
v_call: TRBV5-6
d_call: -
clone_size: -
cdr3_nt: TGTGCCAGCAGCCTGCGGGGCAGGGAAGAGACCCAGTACTTC
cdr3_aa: CASSLRGREETQYF

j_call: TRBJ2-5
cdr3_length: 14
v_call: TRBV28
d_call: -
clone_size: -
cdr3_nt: TGTGCCAGCAGTTATGGACCCGTCCAAGAGACCCAGTACTTC
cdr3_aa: CASSYGPVQETQYF

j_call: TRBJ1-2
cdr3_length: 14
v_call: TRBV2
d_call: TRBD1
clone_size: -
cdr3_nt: TGTGCCAGCAGTGCCAGGGGGTCGGCGCTGGGCTACACCTTC
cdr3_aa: CASSARGSALGYTF

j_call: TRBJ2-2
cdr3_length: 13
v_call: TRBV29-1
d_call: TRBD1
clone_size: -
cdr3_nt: TGCAGCGCTAGGACAGGCTACGCCGGGGAGCTGTTTTTT
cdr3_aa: CSARTGYAGELFF

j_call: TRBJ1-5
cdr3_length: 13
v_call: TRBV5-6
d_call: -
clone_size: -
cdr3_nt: TGTGCCAGCAGCTTGCGTCACAATCAGCCCCAGCATTTT
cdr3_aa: CASSLRHNQPQHF

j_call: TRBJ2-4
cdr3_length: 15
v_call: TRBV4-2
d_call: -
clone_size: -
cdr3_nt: TGTGCCAGCAGCCCAGAGGGACTAGCCAAAAACATTCAGTACTTC
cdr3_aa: CASSPEGLAKNIQYF